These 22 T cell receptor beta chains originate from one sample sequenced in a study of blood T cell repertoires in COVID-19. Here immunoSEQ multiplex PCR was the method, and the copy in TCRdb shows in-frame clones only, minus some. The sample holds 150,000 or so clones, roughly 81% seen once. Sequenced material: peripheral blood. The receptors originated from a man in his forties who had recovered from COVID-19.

CDR3: CASSEVTGNSPLHF. For the CDR3, the DNA is TGTGCCAGCAGTGAGGTGACGGGGAATTCACCCCTCCACTTT. The rearrangement links TRBV6-1 to TRBJ1-6; no firm D call. The V gene's germline CDR1 is MNHNS and CDR2 SASEGT. The V and J ends lost 3 bases and 7 bases respectively, with 10 bases between them. CDR3 size: 14 residues.

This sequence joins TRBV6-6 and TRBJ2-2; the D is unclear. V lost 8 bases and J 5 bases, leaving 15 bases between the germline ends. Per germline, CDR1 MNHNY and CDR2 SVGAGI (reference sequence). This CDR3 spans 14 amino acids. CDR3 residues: CASVTVPRTGELFF. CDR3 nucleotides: TGTGCCAGCGTTACGGTTCCCCGAACCGGGGAGCTGTTTTTT.

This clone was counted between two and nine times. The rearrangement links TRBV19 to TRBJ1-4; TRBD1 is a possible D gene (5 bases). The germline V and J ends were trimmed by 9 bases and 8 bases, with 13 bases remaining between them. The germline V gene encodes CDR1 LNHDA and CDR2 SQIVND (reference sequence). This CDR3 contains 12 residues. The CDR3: CASLGRGEKLFF. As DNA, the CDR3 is TGTGCCAGCCTGGGGAGGGGAGAAAAACTGTTTTTT.

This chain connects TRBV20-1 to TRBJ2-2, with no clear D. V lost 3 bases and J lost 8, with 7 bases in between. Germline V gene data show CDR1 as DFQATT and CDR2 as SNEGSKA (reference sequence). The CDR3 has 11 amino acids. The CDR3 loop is CSASKSGELFF. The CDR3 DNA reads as TGCAGTGCTAGTAAATCTGGGGAGCTGTTTTTT.

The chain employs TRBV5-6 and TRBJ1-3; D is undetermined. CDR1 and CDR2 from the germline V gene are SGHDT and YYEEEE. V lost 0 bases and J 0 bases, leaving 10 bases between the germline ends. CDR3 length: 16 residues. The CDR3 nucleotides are TGTGCCAGCAGCTTGGGGGCATACTTCTCTGGAAACACCATATATTTT. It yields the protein CASSLGAYFSGNTIYF.

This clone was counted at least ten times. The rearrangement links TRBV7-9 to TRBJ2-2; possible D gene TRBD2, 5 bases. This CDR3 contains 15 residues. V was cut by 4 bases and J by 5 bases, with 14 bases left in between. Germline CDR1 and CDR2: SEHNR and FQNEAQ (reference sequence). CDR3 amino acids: CASSYSEATTGELFF. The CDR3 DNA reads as TGTGCCAGCAGCTACTCGGAGGCCACTACCGGGGAGCTGTTTTTT.

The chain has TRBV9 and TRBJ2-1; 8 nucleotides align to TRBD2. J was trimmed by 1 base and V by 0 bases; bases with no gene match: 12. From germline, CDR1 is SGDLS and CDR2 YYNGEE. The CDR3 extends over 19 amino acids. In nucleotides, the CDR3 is TGTGCCAGCAGCGTAGAACCCGGGAGGGCCGATTGGTCCTACAATGAGCAGTTCTTC. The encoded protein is CASSVEPGRADWSYNEQFF.

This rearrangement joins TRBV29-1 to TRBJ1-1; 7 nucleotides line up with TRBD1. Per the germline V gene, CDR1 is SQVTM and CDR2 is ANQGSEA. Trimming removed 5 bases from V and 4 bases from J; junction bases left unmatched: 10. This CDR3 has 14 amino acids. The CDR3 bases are TGCAGCGTTCGGTCGGCAGGGGGTATCACTGAAGCTTTCTTT. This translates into CSVRSAGGITEAFF.

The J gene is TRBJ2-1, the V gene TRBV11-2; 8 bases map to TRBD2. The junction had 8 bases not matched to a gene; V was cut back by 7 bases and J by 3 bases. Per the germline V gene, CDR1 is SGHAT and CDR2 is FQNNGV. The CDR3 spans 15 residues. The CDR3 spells CASNLAGGLYNEQFF. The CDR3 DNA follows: TGTGCCAGCAATTTGGCGGGAGGACTCTACAATGAGCAGTTCTTC.

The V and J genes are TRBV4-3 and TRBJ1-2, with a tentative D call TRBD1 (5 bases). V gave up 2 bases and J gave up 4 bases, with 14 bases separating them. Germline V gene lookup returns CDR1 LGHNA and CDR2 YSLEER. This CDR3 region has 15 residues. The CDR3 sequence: CASSQFTGSGYGYTF. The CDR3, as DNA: TGCGCCAGCAGCCAATTCACAGGTTCAGGCTATGGCTACACCTTC.

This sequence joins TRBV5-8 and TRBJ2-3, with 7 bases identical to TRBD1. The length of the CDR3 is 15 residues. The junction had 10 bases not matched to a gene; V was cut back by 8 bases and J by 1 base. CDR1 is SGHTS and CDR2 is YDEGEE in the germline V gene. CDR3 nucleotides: TGTGCCAGTCAGAAAACAGGGGCGGGCACAGATACGCAGTATTTT. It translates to CASQKTGAGTDTQYF.

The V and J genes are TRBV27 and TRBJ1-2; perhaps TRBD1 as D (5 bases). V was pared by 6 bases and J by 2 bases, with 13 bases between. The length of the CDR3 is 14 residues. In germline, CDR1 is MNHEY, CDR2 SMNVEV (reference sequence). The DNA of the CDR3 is TGTGCCAGCAGCATAAGACAGAGCAACTATGGCTACACCTTC. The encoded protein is CASSIRQSNYGYTF.

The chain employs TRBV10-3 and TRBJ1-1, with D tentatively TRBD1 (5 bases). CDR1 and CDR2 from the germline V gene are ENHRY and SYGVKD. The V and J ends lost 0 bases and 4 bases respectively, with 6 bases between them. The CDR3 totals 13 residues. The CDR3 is CAISESGGTEAFF. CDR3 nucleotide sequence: TGTGCCATCAGTGAGTCCGGGGGCACTGAAGCTTTCTTT.

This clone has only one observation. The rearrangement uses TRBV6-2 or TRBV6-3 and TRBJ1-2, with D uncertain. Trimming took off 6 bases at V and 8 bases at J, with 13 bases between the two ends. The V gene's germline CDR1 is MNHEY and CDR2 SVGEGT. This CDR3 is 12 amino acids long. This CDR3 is CASSFAVGGYTF. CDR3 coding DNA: TGTGCCAGCAGCTTCGCCGTCGGGGGCTACACCTTC.

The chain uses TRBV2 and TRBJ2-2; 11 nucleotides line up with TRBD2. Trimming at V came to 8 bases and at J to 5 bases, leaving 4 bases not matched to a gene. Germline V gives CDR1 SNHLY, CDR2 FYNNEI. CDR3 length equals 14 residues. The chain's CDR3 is CASGLAGGTGELFF. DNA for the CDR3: TGTGCCAGCGGTTTAGCGGGGGGGACCGGGGAGCTGTTTTTT.

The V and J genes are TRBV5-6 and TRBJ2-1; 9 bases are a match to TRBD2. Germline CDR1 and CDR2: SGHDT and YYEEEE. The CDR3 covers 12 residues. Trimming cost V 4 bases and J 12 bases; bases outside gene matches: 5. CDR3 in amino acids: CASSLPSGVQFF. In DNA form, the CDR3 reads TGTGCCAGCAGCCTGCCTAGCGGGGTGCAGTTCTTC.

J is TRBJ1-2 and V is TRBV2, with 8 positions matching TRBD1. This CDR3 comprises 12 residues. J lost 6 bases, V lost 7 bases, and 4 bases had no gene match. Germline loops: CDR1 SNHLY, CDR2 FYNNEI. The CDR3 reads CASISGGDGYTF. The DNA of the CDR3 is TGTGCCAGCATATCAGGGGGCGATGGCTACACCTTC.

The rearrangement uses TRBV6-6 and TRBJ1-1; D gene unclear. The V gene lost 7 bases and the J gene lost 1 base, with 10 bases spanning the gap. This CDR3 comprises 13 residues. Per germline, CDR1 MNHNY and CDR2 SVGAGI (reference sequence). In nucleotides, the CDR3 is TGTGCCAGCAAGATAGGAGGGAACACTGAAGCTTTCTTT. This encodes CASKIGGNTEAFF.

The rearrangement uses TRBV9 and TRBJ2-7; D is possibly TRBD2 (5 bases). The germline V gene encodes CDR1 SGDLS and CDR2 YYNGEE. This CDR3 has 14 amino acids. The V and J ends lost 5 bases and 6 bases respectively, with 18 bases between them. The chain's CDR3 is CASRGEGSTGEQYF. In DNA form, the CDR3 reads TGTGCCAGCAGGGGAGAAGGGAGCACGGGCGAGCAGTACTTC. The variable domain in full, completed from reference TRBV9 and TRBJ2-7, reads DSGVTQTPKHLITATGQRVTLRCSPRSGDLSVYWYQQSLDQGLQFLIQYYNGEERAKGNILERFSAQQFPDLHSELNLSSLELGDSALYFCASRGEGSTGEQYFGPGTRLTVT.

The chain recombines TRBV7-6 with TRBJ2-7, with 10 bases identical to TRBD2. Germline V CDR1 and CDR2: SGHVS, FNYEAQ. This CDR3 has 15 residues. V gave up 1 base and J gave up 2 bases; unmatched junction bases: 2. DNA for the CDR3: TGTGCCAGCAGCTTAGGACTAGCGGGCGCCTACGAGCAGTACTTC. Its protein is CASSLGLAGAYEQYF.

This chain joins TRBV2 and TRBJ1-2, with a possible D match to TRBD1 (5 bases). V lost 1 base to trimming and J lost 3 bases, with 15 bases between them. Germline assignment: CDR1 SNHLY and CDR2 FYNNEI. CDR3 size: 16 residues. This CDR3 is CASSEGGGGAYYGYTF. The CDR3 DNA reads TGTGCCAGCAGTGAAGGGGGCGGTGGTGCGTACTATGGCTACACCTTC.

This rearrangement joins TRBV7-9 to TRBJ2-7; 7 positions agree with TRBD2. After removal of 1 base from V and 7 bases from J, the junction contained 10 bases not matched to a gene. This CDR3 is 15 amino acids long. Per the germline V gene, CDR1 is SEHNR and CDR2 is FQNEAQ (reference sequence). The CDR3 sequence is CASSLGGGSSREQYF. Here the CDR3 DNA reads TGTGCCAGCAGCTTAGGCGGGGGTTCATCGAGAGAGCAGTACTTC.